This T cell receptor beta chain comes out of a study of blood T cell repertoires in COVID-19. Overall study context: Acute and convalescent COVID-19 specimens originated in the United States, Italy and Spain.

V was clipped by 3 bases and J by 6 bases, with 11 bases between them. This CDR3 has 14 amino acids. CDR1 is MRHNA and CDR2 is SNTAGT in the germline V gene. In the source study's methods: Estimation of nucleated cell counts relied on the amplification of reference gene primers. Measured with immunoSEQ multiplex PCR; TCRdb has only the in-frame clones, and not every one. That table is the source of V, J and clone size, and D and trimming were worked out from the DNA. In the table there are 250,000 to 300,000 clones, about 86% of which are singletons. Cohorts were determined from participant-reported clinical history.

The clonotype was recovered from a man younger than 45 with acute COVID-19. Source material: PBMCs or T cells enriched from blood (not recorded which). This chain uses TRBV6-4 with TRBJ2-2; D is unresolved. The CDR3, as DNA: TGTGCCAGCAGTGATCAAGTGGGCTCCGGGGAGCTGTTTTTT. This sequence encodes CASSDQVGSGELFF.